These T cell receptor beta chains were read from a single sample in a study of blood T cell repertoires in COVID-19. This table comes from immunoSEQ multiplex PCR, and its TCRdb copy is limited to in-frame clones, with some not included. The table lists about 100,000 clones, about three quarters of them singletons, with approximately 6.3% in the top ten. What was sequenced was peripheral blood. Receptor source: a man older than 75 with acute or convalescent COVID-19. Both conserved end residues are part of each CDR3. The D gene is left open where the match is weak. Part of the rows lack a size; the others show once, few, many or a class for expanded clones.

d_call j_call v_call clone_size cdr3_nt cdr3_aa
- TRBJ2-1 TRBV3-1/TRBV3-2 - TGTGCCAGCAGCCAAGAGTTAATATCAGTGGTTGAGCAGTTCTTC CASSQELISVVEQFF
- TRBJ1-1 TRBV29-1 - TGCAGCGTCCTAGAGGCGTATACTGAAGCTTTCTTT CSVLEAYTEAFF
- TRBJ1-2 TRBV10-3 few TGTGCCATCAGTGAGCCAGACTATGGCTACACCTTC CAISEPDYGYTF
TRBD2 TRBJ2-2 TRBV6-2/TRBV6-3 - TGTGCCAGCACCCCACCGGGACTAGCGGGTATCGGGGAGCTGTTTTTT CASTPPGLAGIGELFF
- TRBJ1-1 TRBV6-1 few TGTGCCAGCAGTGAAGCTAATATGAACACTGAAGCTTTCTTT CASSEANMNTEAFF
TRBD2 TRBJ2-2 TRBV7-8 - TGTGCCAGCAGCCCACGGGCTAGCGGCCCGGGGGGCACCGGGGAGCTGTTTTTT CASSPRASGPGGTGELFF
- TRBJ2-3 TRBV5-4 - TGTGCCAGCAGCTTGGGGGGGGAGTCCACAGATACGCAGTATTTT CASSLGGESTDTQYF
TRBD2 TRBJ2-4 TRBV19 - TGTGCCAGTGCGGGGGTAGGAACCAAAAACATTCAGTACTTC CASAGVGTKNIQYF
- TRBJ1-1 TRBV28 - TGTGCCAGTTGGCACACTGAAGCTTTCTTT CASWHTEAFF
- TRBJ2-7 TRBV24-1 few TGTGCCACCAGTGATCCAGAATTTTCTTACGAGCAGTACTTC CATSDPEFSYEQYF
- TRBJ1-5 TRBV28 few TGTGCCAGTGACTTAGATAGCAATCAGCCCCAGCATTTT CASDLDSNQPQHF
TRBD1 TRBJ2-7 TRBV11-2 - TGTGCCAGCAGCTTAAATGGAGCAGGGGGCTCCTACGAGCAGTACTTC CASSLNGAGGSYEQYF
TRBD1 TRBJ1-1 TRBV18 - TGTGCCAGCTCACCCTCAGACAGGGCCACTGAAGCTTTCTTT CASSPSDRATEAFF
TRBD2 TRBJ2-7 TRBV28 few TGTGCCAGCCTGGGACTAGCGGCCGGAAGCCAGGTCCACTCCTACGAGCAGTACTTC CASLGLAAGSQVHSYEQYF